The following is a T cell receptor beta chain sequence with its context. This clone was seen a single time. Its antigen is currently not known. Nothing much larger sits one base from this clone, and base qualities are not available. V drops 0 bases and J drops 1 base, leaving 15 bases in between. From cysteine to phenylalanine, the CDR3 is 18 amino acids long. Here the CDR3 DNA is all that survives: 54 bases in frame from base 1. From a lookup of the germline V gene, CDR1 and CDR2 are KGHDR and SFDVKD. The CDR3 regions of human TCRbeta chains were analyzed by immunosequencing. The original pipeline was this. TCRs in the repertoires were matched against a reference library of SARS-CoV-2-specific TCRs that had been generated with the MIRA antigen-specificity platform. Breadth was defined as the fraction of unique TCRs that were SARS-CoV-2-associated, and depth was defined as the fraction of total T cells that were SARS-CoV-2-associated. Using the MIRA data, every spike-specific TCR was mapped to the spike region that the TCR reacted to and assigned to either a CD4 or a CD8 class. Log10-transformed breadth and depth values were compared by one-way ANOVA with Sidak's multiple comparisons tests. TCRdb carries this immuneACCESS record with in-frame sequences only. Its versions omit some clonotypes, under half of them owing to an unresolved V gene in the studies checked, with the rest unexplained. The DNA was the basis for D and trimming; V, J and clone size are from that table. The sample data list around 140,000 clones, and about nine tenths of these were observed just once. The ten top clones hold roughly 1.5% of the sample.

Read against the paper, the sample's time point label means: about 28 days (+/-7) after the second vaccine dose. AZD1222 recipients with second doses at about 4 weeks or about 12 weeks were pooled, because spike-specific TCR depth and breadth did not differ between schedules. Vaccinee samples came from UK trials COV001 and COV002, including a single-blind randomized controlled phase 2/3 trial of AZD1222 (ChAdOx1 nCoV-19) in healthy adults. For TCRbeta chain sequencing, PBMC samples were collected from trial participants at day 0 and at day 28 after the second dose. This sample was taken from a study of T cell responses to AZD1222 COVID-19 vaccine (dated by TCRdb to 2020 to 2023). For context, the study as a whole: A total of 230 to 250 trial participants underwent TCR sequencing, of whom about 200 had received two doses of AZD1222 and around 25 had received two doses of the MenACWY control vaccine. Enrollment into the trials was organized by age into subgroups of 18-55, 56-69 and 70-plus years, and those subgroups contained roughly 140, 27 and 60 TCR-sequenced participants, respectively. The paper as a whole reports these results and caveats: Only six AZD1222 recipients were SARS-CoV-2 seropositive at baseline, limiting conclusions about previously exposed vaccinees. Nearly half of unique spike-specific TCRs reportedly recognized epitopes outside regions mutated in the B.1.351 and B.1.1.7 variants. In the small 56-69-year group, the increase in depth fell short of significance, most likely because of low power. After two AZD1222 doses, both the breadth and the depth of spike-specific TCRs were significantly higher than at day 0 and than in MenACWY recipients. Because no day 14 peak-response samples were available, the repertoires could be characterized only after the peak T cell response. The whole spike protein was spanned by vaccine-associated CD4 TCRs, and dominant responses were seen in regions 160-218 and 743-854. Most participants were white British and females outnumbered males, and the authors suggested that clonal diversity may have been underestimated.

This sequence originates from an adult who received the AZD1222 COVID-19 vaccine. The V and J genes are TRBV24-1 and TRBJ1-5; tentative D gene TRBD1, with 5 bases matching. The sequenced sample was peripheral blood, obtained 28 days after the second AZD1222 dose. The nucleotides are TGTGCCACCAGTGATTTGCAAGGGACCCCTACGAGCAATCAGCCCCAGCATTTT. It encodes CATSDLQGTPTSNQPQHF.